This record concerns one T cell receptor beta chain sequence. Its antigen is undetermined. The sample belongs to a study of cytomegalovirus exposure and HLA in healthy donors. Study observations and caveats: Accurate prediction of most subjects' HLA-A and HLA-B alleles from TCR beta sequences was reported. Among donors in an Asian-associated ancestry cluster, a later analysis reportedly found fewer N-insertions than the approximately 670-donor mean. Serostatus for CMV was the only available immune exposure information.

The study ran its PCR with 60 Vbeta and 13 Jbeta primers. Only in-frame clones appear in the TCRdb table, and some are missing; sequencing was by immunoSEQ multiplex PCR. The sample contains 110,000 to 150,000 clones, about 8.9% of which appear only once. Donors were ostensibly healthy at sampling, although undocumented immune exposures were probable. This CDR3 is built from 16 residues. V dropped 4 bases and J dropped 0; count of bases not matched to a gene: 5. Germline CDR1 reads SGHTS; CDR2 reads YDEGEE. The sample consisted of PBMCs. This receptor was taken from a man over 45 in good health and CMV-seronegative. This rearrangement joins TRBV5-8 to TRBJ2-5; 11 bases agree with TRBD2. CDR3 region: CASSRRGLADQETQYF. Written as DNA, the CDR3 is TGTGCCAGCAGCAGAAGGGGACTAGCGGACCAAGAGACCCAGTACTTC.